This T cell receptor beta chain was recovered during a study of OX40 agonist ivuxolimab in advanced cancers. Looked up from germline, CDR1 is SGHRS and CDR2 is YFSETQ. Trimming removed 0 bases at V and 0 bases at J, with 13 bases between. The CDR3 is made up of 17 amino acids. In its sample, this clone was seen once. TCRdb's copy holds only in-frame clones and misses some; the assay was immunoSEQ multiplex PCR. Of 55,000 to 80,000 clones listed, over 75% were seen once; the top ten hold over 0.95%. The material sequenced was CD4+ or CD8+ T cells sorted from blood, taken in a trial of the OX40 agonist ivuxolimab. This TCR was recovered from an adult with an advanced solid tumor such as melanoma, head and neck, liver or kidney cancer. The chain links TRBV5-1 to TRBJ1-3; D gene uncertain. The CDR3: CASSLAPDPSSGNTIYF. In nucleotides, the CDR3 is TGCGCCAGCAGCTTGGCCCCAGACCCTAGCTCTGGAAACACCATATATTTT.